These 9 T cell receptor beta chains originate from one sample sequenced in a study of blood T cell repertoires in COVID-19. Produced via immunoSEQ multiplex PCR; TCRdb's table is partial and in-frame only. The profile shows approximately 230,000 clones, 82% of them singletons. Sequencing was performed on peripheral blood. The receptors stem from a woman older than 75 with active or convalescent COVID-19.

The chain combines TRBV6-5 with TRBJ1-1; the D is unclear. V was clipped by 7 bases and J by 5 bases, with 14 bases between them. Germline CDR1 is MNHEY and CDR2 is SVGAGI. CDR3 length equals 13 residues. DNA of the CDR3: TGTGCCAGCACTAACGGGGTGGATACTGAAGCTTTCTTT. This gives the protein CASTNGVDTEAFF.

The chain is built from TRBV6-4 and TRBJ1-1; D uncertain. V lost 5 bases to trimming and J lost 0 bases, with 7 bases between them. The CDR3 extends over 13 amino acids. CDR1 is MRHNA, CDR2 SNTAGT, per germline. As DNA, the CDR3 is TGTGCCAGCAGTAGCACGGTGAACACTGAAGCTTTCTTT. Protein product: CASSSTVNTEAFF.

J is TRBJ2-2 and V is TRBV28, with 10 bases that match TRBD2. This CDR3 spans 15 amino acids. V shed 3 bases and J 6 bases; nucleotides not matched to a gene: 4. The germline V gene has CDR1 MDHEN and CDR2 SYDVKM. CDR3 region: CASSFSGGAAGELFF. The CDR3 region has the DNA TGTGCCAGCAGTTTCAGCGGGGGGGCCGCCGGGGAGCTGTTTTTT.

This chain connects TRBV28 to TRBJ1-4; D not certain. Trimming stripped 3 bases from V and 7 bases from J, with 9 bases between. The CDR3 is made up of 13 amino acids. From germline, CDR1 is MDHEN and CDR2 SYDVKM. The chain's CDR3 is CASSFQVSEKLFF. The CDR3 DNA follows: TGTGCCAGCAGTTTTCAGGTTTCTGAAAAACTGTTTTTT.

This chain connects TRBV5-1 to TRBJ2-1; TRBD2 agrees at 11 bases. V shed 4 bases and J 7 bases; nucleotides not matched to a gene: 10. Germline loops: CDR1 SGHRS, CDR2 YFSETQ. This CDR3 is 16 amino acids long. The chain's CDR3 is CASSPPLAGGVNEQFF. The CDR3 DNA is TGCGCCAGCAGCCCTCCTCTAGCGGGAGGCGTGAATGAGCAGTTCTTC.

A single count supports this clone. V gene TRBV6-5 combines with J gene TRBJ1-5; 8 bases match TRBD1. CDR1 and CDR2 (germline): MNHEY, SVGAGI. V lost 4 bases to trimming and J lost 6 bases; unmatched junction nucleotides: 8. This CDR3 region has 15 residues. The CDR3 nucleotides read TGTGCCAGCAGTTCCGGACAGGGTACAGGTCAGCCCCAGCATTTT. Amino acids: CASSSGQGTGQPQHF.

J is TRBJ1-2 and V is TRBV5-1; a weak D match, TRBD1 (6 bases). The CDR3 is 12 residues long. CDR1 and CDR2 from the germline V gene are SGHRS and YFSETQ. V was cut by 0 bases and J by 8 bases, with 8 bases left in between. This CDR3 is CASSLGGGGYTF. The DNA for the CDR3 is TGCGCCAGCAGCTTGGGAGGGGGAGGCTACACCTTC.

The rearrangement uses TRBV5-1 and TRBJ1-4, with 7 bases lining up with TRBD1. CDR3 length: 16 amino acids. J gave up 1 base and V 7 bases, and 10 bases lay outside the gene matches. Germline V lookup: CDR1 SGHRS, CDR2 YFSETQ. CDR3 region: CASQMGQGGTNEKLFF. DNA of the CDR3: TGCGCCAGCCAGATGGGGCAGGGGGGAACTAATGAAAAACTGTTTTTT.

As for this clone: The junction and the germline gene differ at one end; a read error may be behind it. The CDR3 is CASSLAYGSYNEQFF. CDR3 bases: TGTGCTAGCAGCTTAGCATACGGTTCCTACAATGAGCAGTTCTTC. The V gene is TRBV7-7, the J gene TRBJ2-1; D not resolved. CDR1 and CDR2 from the germline V gene are SSHAT and FNYEAQ (reference sequence). The CDR3 length is 15 residues.